A single T cell receptor (beta chain) is shown here with its context. Its cognate antigen has yet to be identified. No much larger clone is present one base from it, and per-base qualities are unavailable. This entry comes from a study of T-cell reconstitution after alpha-beta-depleted transplantation in children (dated by TCRdb to 2016 to 2018). Describing the broader study: Using TCR repertoire profiling, the study followed T-cell immune reconstitution in a quantitative way in children after TCRalphabeta/CD19-depleted allogeneic hematopoietic cell transplantation. Findings and caveats that apply to the study as a whole: In some patients, the high TCRbeta diversity seen at day 60 was put down to recipient T cells and intrathymic progenitors that had survived conditioning. The frequencies of hyperexpanded clones fell over the following months, and after one year, T-cell counts and TCRbeta diversity were mostly attributed to newly produced T cells. The apparently early alphabetaT-cell count recovery about two months after transplant was reportedly dependent on only several hundred rapidly expanded clones derived from non-depleted graft cells.

The sample's treatment or condition label, decoded: allogeneic hematopoietic cell transplantation with graft depleted of TCRalphabeta T cells and CD19 B cells. Transplant recipients were children who received TCRalphabeta/CD19-depleted allogeneic hematopoietic cell grafts. The library was produced with PCR. The data were produced on an Illumina HiSeq 2500. TCR libraries were prepared with molecular barcoding, using unique molecular identifiers to normalize TCRbeta repertoire quantification. TCRdb reprocessing: public reads trimmed at Q25 with fastp, clones called with MiXCR, in-frame beta chains kept. Each record represents a unique CDR3 protein, reported with the most common genes and DNA among its rows. The sample table holds 440,000 or so distinct CDR3 sequences, of which 43% were seen once. Jointly, the top ten make up roughly 27% of the sample. The CDR3, from cysteine to phenylalanine, totals 15 residues. Just CDR3 DNA is preserved here, 45 bases in frame from base 1. The CDR1 and CDR2 encoded by the germline V gene are ENHRY and SYGVKD. V is cut by 2 bases and J by 0 bases, and the space between the germline ends is 5 bases.

Sample: PBMCs, taken before TCRalphabeta/CD19-depleted stem cell transplant. The V and J segments used are TRBV10-3 and TRBJ2-6, with the D gene too uncertain to name. The receptor comes from a girl aged 2 to 9 with aplastic anemia, due to receive a stem cell transplant. The DNA reads TGTGCCATCAGTGAGAGGGTCTCTGGGGCCAACGTCCTGACTTTC. Translation gives CAISERVSGANVLTF.